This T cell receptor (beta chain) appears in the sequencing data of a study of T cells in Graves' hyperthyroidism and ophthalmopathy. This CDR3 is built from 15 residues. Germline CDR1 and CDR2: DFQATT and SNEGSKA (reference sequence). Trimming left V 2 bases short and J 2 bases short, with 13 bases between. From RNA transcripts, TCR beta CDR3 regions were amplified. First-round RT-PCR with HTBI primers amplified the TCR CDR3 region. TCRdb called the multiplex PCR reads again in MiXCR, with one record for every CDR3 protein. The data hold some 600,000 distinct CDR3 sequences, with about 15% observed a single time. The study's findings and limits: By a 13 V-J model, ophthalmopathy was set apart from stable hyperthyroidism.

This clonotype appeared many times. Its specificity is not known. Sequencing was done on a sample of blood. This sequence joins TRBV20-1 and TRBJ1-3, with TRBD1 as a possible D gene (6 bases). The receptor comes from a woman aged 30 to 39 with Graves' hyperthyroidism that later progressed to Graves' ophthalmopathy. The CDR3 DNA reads TGCAGTGCTAGAACCGGGACAATCGCTGGAAACACCATATATTTT. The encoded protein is CSARTGTIAGNTIYF.